This T cell receptor (beta chain) comes out of a study of cytomegalovirus exposure and HLA in healthy donors. On the study more broadly: 81% of 398 genotyped donors fell in the Caucasian-associated ancestry cluster.

The count of this clone is one. The antigen is undetermined. A multiplex PCR was run with 60 Vbeta primers and 13 Jbeta primers. Assay: immunoSEQ multiplex PCR; the TCRdb copy retains only in-frame clones and omits some. Found here are 250,000 to 350,000 clones, about 80% of them singletons; the top ten hold roughly 0.3%. Whole-study results and caveats: The study put 160 or so TCR beta chains on its list as cytomegalovirus-associated. In a later analysis, compared with equally common non-associated chains, HLA-associated beta chains were more expanded. The authors later linked a missense DCLRE1C variant to TCR beta V- and J-gene trimming.

Germline CDR1 reads SGHVS; CDR2 reads FNYEAQ. Trimming took 4 bases from V and 1 from J, leaving 19 bases between them. The CDR3 totals 17 residues. The sequence was obtained from a girl aged 2-10 years in good health and CMV-seronegative. The V and J genes are TRBV7-6 and TRBJ1-2; TRBD1 might be the D (5 bases). Sequenced input: PBMCs. The CDR3: CASSSPGRGLFNYGYTF. CDR3 DNA sequence: TGTGCCAGCAGCTCCCCGGGGAGGGGCCTCTTTAACTATGGCTACACCTTC.